These T cell receptor beta chains were read from a single sample in a study of blood T cells in healthy people across ages. TCRdb re-called the 5' RACE reads through MiXCR, storing one row per CDR3 protein. The table records 950,000 to 1,200,000 distinct CDR3 sequences, roughly two fifths of them present only once. The sequencing sample was made of blood. The receptors originated from a man younger than 30 in good health. The conserved cysteine and the conserved F or W are not part of the CDR3 here. Fields, in order: V gene, clone size, J gene, CDR3 protein. Rows may omit the clone size; those that give it use once, few, many or a size class.

V gene: TRBV12-3/TRBV12-4
clone size: few
J gene: TRBJ1-5
CDR3 protein: ASSYALGSQPQH

V gene: TRBV6-5
clone size: .
J gene: TRBJ1-6
CDR3 protein: ASSKTGGRNSPLH

V gene: TRBV29-1
clone size: many
J gene: TRBJ2-3
CDR3 protein: SVKRTSTDTQY

V gene: TRBV20-1
clone size: .
J gene: TRBJ1-1
CDR3 protein: SASPIYRDGNTEAF

V gene: TRBV6-5
clone size: .
J gene: TRBJ1-1
CDR3 protein: ASSYHRGNTEAF

V gene: TRBV7-9
clone size: .
J gene: TRBJ1-5
CDR3 protein: ASSLEAGVDQPQH

V gene: TRBV28
clone size: few
J gene: TRBJ1-2
CDR3 protein: ASTLGTGRQQYYGYT

V gene: TRBV3-1
clone size: few
J gene: TRBJ1-1
CDR3 protein: ASSQAGELAEAF

V gene: TRBV14
clone size: .
J gene: TRBJ2-3
CDR3 protein: ASSQALGVHSTDTQY

V gene: TRBV6-2/TRBV6-3
clone size: .
J gene: TRBJ2-7
CDR3 protein: ASGDYEQY

V gene: TRBV9
clone size: .
J gene: TRBJ1-2
CDR3 protein: ASSDRDRGYGYT

V gene: TRBV3-1
clone size: many
J gene: TRBJ1-1
CDR3 protein: ASSQGPDTEAF

V gene: TRBV5-6
clone size: .
J gene: TRBJ2-3
CDR3 protein: ASSLLRSGGAPDTQY

V gene: TRBV2
clone size: .
J gene: TRBJ1-5
CDR3 protein: ASSEKTGNQPQH

V gene: TRBV10-3
clone size: .
J gene: TRBJ1-1
CDR3 protein: AIRGRIENTEAF

V gene: TRBV19
clone size: .
J gene: TRBJ2-3
CDR3 protein: ASSRGPADTQY

V gene: TRBV20-1
clone size: .
J gene: TRBJ1-2
CDR3 protein: SATSRESSYGYT

V gene: TRBV14
clone size: .
J gene: TRBJ1-2
CDR3 protein: ASSQGSYYGYT

V gene: TRBV4-3
clone size: .
J gene: TRBJ1-6
CDR3 protein: ASSSRTGSSSYNSPLH

V gene: TRBV6-2/TRBV6-3
clone size: .
J gene: TRBJ2-1
CDR3 protein: ANSYSVSSSYNEQF

V gene: TRBV20-1
clone size: few
J gene: TRBJ1-6
CDR3 protein: SASKADPYNSPLH

V gene: TRBV7-2
clone size: few
J gene: TRBJ2-7
CDR3 protein: ASSLAQAEQY

V gene: TRBV2
clone size: few
J gene: TRBJ1-1
CDR3 protein: ASQPGGSTEAF

V gene: TRBV20-1
clone size: few
J gene: TRBJ2-3
CDR3 protein: SARDGLAGGTDTQY

V gene: TRBV7-2
clone size: few
J gene: TRBJ1-6
CDR3 protein: ASSSGTGIGSPLH

V gene: TRBV29-1
clone size: .
J gene: TRBJ2-7
CDR3 protein: SVERGQGREQY

V gene: TRBV6-5
clone size: .
J gene: TRBJ1-1
CDR3 protein: ASSYSVGGFFLGEAF

V gene: TRBV14
clone size: few
J gene: TRBJ1-2
CDR3 protein: ASSQERAGLYGYT

V gene: TRBV29-1
clone size: many
J gene: TRBJ2-1
CDR3 protein: SVVGEYNEQF

V gene: TRBV20-1
clone size: .
J gene: TRBJ2-1
CDR3 protein: SARPPWGRHEQF

V gene: TRBV7-2
clone size: many
J gene: TRBJ2-1
CDR3 protein: ASSLDPYNEQF

V gene: TRBV7-8
clone size: few
J gene: TRBJ1-4
CDR3 protein: ASSLGGLDGKLF

V gene: TRBV4-3
clone size: .
J gene: TRBJ2-1
CDR3 protein: ASSHHTGFNEQF

V gene: TRBV27
clone size: few
J gene: TRBJ2-3
CDR3 protein: ASSLALALTHDTQY

V gene: TRBV12-3/TRBV12-4
clone size: once
J gene: TRBJ1-6
CDR3 protein: ASSFSPGPQGGSPLH

V gene: TRBV30
clone size: .
J gene: TRBJ1-4
CDR3 protein: ARSGAGDEKLF

V gene: TRBV10-3
clone size: .
J gene: TRBJ2-1
CDR3 protein: AISESAGGLKEQF

V gene: TRBV7-2
clone size: few
J gene: TRBJ2-3
CDR3 protein: ASSLRAGQTDTQY

V gene: TRBV12-3/TRBV12-4
clone size: .
J gene: TRBJ1-6
CDR3 protein: ASSLMGQGNSPLH

V gene: TRBV9
clone size: many
J gene: TRBJ1-2
CDR3 protein: ASNRGGSGYT

V gene: TRBV3-1
clone size: few
J gene: TRBJ2-1
CDR3 protein: ASSHGIPAGQF

V gene: TRBV2
clone size: .
J gene: TRBJ1-5
CDR3 protein: ASSPGQGITWKNSNQPQH

V gene: TRBV28
clone size: .
J gene: TRBJ2-1
CDR3 protein: ASSFRAGLDEQF

V gene: TRBV4-3
clone size: .
J gene: TRBJ2-1
CDR3 protein: ASSQVNRGNEQF

V gene: TRBV7-8
clone size: .
J gene: TRBJ2-1
CDR3 protein: ASSRRESRSYNEQF

V gene: TRBV7-2
clone size: .
J gene: TRBJ1-2
CDR3 protein: ASSFDGTGGMANYGYT

V gene: TRBV7-9
clone size: .
J gene: TRBJ1-2
CDR3 protein: ASSTPQGNNYGYT

V gene: TRBV7-9
clone size: few
J gene: TRBJ2-1
CDR3 protein: ASSLTGLANEQF